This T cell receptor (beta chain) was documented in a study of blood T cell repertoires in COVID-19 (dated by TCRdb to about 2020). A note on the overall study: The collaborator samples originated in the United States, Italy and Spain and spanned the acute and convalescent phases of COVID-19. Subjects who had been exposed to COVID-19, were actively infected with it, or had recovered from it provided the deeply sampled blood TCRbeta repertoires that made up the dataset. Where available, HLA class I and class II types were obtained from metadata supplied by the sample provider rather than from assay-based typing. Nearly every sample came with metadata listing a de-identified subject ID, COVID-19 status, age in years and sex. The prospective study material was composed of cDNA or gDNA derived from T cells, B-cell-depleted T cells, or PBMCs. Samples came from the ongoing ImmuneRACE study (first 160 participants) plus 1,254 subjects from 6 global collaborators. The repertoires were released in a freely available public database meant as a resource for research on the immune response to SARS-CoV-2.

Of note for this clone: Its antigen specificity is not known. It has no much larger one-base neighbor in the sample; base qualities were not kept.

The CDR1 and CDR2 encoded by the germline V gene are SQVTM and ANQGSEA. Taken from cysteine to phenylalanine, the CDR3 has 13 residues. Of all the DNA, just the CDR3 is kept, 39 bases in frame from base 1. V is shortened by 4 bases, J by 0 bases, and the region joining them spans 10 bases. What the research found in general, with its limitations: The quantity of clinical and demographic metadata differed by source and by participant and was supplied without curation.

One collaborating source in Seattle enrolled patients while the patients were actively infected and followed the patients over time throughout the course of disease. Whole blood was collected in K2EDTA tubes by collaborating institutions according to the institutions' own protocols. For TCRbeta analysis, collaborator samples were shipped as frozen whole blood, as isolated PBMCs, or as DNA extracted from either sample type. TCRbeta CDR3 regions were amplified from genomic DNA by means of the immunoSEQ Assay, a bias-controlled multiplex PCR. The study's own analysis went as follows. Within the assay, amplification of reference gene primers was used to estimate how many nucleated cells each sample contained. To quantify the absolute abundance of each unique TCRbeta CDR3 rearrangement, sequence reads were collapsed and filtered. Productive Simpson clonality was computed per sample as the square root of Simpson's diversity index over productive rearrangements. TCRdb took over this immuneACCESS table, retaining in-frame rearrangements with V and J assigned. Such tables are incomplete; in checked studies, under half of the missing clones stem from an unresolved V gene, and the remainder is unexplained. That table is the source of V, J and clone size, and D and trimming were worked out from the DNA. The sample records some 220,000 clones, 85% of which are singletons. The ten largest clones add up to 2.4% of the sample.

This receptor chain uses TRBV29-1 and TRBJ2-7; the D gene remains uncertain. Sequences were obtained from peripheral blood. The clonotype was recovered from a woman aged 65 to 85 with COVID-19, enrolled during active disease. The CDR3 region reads CSVVFPNSYEQYF. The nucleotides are TGCAGCGTTGTGTTTCCTAACTCCTACGAGCAGTACTTC.